This TCR beta chain stems from a study of T cell responses to AZD1222 COVID-19 vaccine. Study-level background: Pooled in the analysis were second doses at about 4 or about 12 weeks.

As regards this clone: Its antigen is not identified.

Points from the study as a whole: Repertoire samples came only from after the peak T cell response. The study identified only 6 or 7 AZD1222 recipients as seropositive at baseline. Spike-spanning, vaccine-associated CD4 TCRs were dominant at 160-218 and 743-854.

The table came from immunoSEQ multiplex PCR; TCRdb's copy has only in-frame clones and leaves some out. The sample lists fewer than 200,000 clones; 85% to 95% were seen once. Source: peripheral blood, taken on day 0 of AZD1222 vaccination. This TCR was recovered from an adult in good health.

Here the CDR3 DNA reads TGTGCCAGCAGCCCCCCCCTAGCGGCCCAAGAGACCCAGTACTTC. Amino acids: CASSPPLAAQETQYF. This sequence joins TRBV3-1 (or the pseudogene TRBV3-2) and TRBJ2-5, with 7 nucleotides matching TRBD2. This CDR3 contains 15 residues. V lost 4 bases and J lost 1; bases outside the gene matches: 6. CDR1 is LGHDT and CDR2 is YNNKEL in the germline V gene (reference sequence).